Below, 32 T cell receptor beta chains from the same sample are listed, as sequenced in a study of cytomegalovirus exposure and HLA in healthy donors. Both 60 Vbeta primers and 13 Jbeta primers went into the PCR. Some clones are missing from TCRdb's copy, which holds only in-frame ones; the method was immunoSEQ multiplex PCR. The sample has more than 95,000 clones; approximately 80% are singletons. Material for sequencing was PBMCs. The receptors derive from a middle-aged man in good health and CMV-seronegative.

This chain connects TRBV9 to TRBJ2-1; TRBD2 matches 7 bases. This CDR3 region has 15 residues. After removal of 0 bases from V and 5 bases from J, the junction contained 5 bases not matched to a gene. Per the germline V gene, CDR1 is SGDLS and CDR2 is YYNGEE. CDR3: CASSVGAGVHNEQFF. CDR3 DNA sequence: TGTGCCAGCAGCGTAGGTGCGGGGGTCCACAATGAGCAGTTCTTC.

The chain links TRBV7-9 to TRBJ1-2; D call uncertain. Per germline, CDR1 SEHNR and CDR2 FQNEAQ (reference sequence). V gave up 5 bases and J gave up 8 bases, with 9 bases separating them. The CDR3 extends over 11 amino acids. This CDR3 is CASSQLGGYTF. As DNA, the CDR3 is TGTGCCAGCAGCCAATTGGGCGGCTACACCTTC.

As DNA, the CDR3 is TGTGCCAGCAGTTTACCCAGGACAGGGCTAAGTCAGCCCCAGCATTTT. It codes for CASSLPRTGLSQPQHF. V is TRBV28 and J is TRBJ1-5; 8 positions match TRBD1. The germline CDR1 and CDR2 sequences are MDHEN and SYDVKM. Trimming took 2 bases from V and 6 from J; bases not matched to a gene: 9. The CDR3 is 16 amino acids.

The chain is built from TRBV19 and TRBJ1-5, with D possibly matching TRBD1 (6 bases). Trimming cost V 5 bases and J 5 bases, with 19 bases left between them. The germline CDR1 and CDR2 sequences are LNHDA and SQIVND (reference sequence). The CDR3 sequence is 16 residues long. The CDR3 reads CASSPIPGTKHQPQHF. For the CDR3, the DNA is TGTGCCAGTAGTCCTATACCCGGGACAAAGCATCAGCCCCAGCATTTT.

The chain is built from TRBV28 and TRBJ1-6, with 9 positions matching TRBD1. This CDR3 has 14 residues. V trimming: 6 bases; J trimming: 11 bases; junction bases outside the gene matches: 8. Germline V gene sequence: CDR1 MDHEN, CDR2 SYDVKM. CDR3 DNA: TGTGCCAGCAGCCCCGGGACAGGGAGGGCACCCCTCCACTTT. Protein: CASSPGTGRAPLHF.

This clone was seen only once. This chain links TRBV21-1 with TRBJ1-2; the D call of TRBD1 is as the table states it, not checked on the DNA. TRBV21-1 is tagged as a pseudogene. This CDR3 contains 15 residues. As DNA, the CDR3 is TGTGCCAGCAGCATGCCGCAGGTTCCCGAAGACGGCTACACCTTC. Protein: CASSMPQVPEDGYTF.

This rearrangement joins TRBV7-3 to TRBJ2-1; 7 positions match TRBD1. The V and J ends lost 5 bases and 5 bases, in that order; junction bases with no gene match: 9. Germline CDR1 reads SGHTA; CDR2 reads FQGTGA. The CDR3 covers 15 residues. The CDR3 sequence is CASSPRTGVNNEQFF. The CDR3, as DNA: TGTGCCAGCAGCCCCCGGACAGGAGTCAACAATGAGCAGTTCTTC.

This clone was observed a few times. This chain links TRBV7-9 with TRBJ1-1, with 7 bases lining up with TRBD1. The CDR3 covers 13 residues. Germline V gene sequence: CDR1 SEHNR, CDR2 FQNEAQ (reference sequence). Trimming at V came to 11 bases and at J to 1 base, leaving 7 bases not matched to a gene. The CDR3 DNA follows: TGTGCCGGCCAGACAGGGCCGAACACTGAAGCTTTCTTT. Translating gives CAGQTGPNTEAFF.

V and J are TRBV23-1 and TRBJ1-5; D might be TRBD1 (6 bases). TRBV23-1 is labeled an ORF, and its function is uncertain. This CDR3 is 13 amino acids long. V dropped 8 bases and J dropped 5 bases, with 13 bases sitting between them. This chain's CDR3 is CASRTGMDQPQHF. The CDR3 bases are TGCGCCAGCCGCACAGGGATGGATCAGCCCCAGCATTTT.

The CDR3 is CSEAVDRGAEAFF. In DNA form, the CDR3 reads TGCAGCGAAGCCGTAGACAGGGGCGCTGAAGCTTTCTTT. The chain carries TRBV29-1 and TRBJ1-1; 8 bases are shared with TRBD1. Germline loops: CDR1 SQVTM, CDR2 ANQGSEA. CDR3 length equals 13 residues. The ends lost 7 bases at V and 6 bases at J; junction bases unmatched: 10.

This chain connects TRBV5-6 to TRBJ2-7; possibly TRBD2 for D (7 bases). Trimming shortened V by 6 bases and J by 0 bases, and 16 bases separated the two germline ends. This CDR3 spans 15 amino acids. In germline, CDR1 is SGHDT, CDR2 YYEEEE. CDR3 protein: CASTRTGGISYEQYF. The CDR3 coding sequence is TGTGCCAGCACCCGGACGGGGGGCATCTCCTACGAGCAGTACTTC.

V usage is TRBV18 and J usage is TRBJ1-6; D gene ambiguous. Per the germline V gene, CDR1 is KGHSH and CDR2 is LQKENI. V dropped 6 bases and J dropped 9 bases, with 12 bases sitting between them. The CDR3 has 13 residues. Here the CDR3 reads CASSPVEGSPLHF. Written as DNA, the CDR3 is TGTGCCAGCTCTCCCGTGGAGGGTTCACCCCTCCACTTT.

The gene calls are TRBV5-8 and TRBJ1-5, with unresolved D. Germline CDR1 reads SGHTS; CDR2 reads YDEGEE. The ends were cut back, 2 bases at V and 1 base at J, with 4 bases in the middle. CDR3 length: 13 amino acids. The DNA of the CDR3 is TGTGCCAGCAGCTTTCTGAGCAATCAGCCCCAGCATTTT. This encodes CASSFLSNQPQHF.

The sample holds one count of this clone. The chain recombines TRBV6-5 with TRBJ2-1, with D possibly being TRBD1 (7 bases). CDR3 length equals 13 residues. Trimming took 10 bases from V and 5 from J, leaving 15 bases between them. CDR1 and CDR2 (germline): MNHEY, SVGAGI. The CDR3 DNA follows: TGTGCCACTATGCGGGACAGTAACAATGAGCAGTTCTTC. It specifies CATMRDSNNEQFF.

V gene TRBV21-1 combines with J gene TRBJ2-3; the D segment call TRBD2 is taken from the table without a DNA check. TRBV21-1 corresponds to a pseudogene. CDR3 length equals 18 residues. CDR3: CASSKIPLLARFTDTQYF. CDR3 nucleotides: TGTGCCAGCAGCAAGATTCCTTTACTAGCGAGATTCACAGATACGCAGTATTTT.

This chain joins TRBV19 and TRBJ2-6, with a possible D match to TRBD2 (5 bases). This CDR3 is 14 amino acids long. With 10 bases removed from V and 1 base from J, the gap between germline ends came to 11 bases. Germline loops: CDR1 LNHDA, CDR2 SQIVND (reference sequence). The CDR3 nucleotides read TGTGCCACCACGAGGGATTCTGGGGCCAACGTCCTGACTTTC. Translating gives CATTRDSGANVLTF.

The rearrangement joins TRBV5-1 to TRBJ2-1; a possible D gene is TRBD1 (5 bases). V was trimmed by 1 base and J by 2 bases, leaving 7 bases between them. The CDR3 spans 14 residues. Germline lookup yields CDR1 SGHRS and CDR2 YFSETQ. This CDR3 reads CASSLPRAYNEQFF. The CDR3 DNA reads as TGCGCCAGCAGCTTGCCCAGGGCCTACAATGAGCAGTTCTTC.

The chain uses TRBV27 and TRBJ1-6, with D possibly matching TRBD1 (6 bases). The V gene lost 2 bases and the J gene lost 15 bases, with 23 bases spanning the gap. Germline V gene sequence: CDR1 MNHEY, CDR2 SMNVEV (reference sequence). The CDR3 is 16 residues long. As DNA, the CDR3 is TGTGCCAGCAGTTTACGCTCGGGACAAGGGCTGGGGCTCCTCCACTTT. It yields the protein CASSLRSGQGLGLLHF.

The rearrangement joins TRBV30 to TRBJ1-6; 7 bases are a match to TRBD1. The V gene's germline CDR1 is GTSNPN and CDR2 SVGIG (reference sequence). The trim removed 1 base at V and 7 bases at J, leaving 10 bases unmatched. CDR3 length equals 16 residues. The CDR3, as DNA: TGTGCCTGGAGTGCGGTAGGGACAGCCACAAATTCACCCCTCCACTTT. It encodes CAWSAVGTATNSPLHF. Full variable domain (missing parts from reference TRBV30 and TRBJ1-6): SQTIHQWPATLVQPVGSPLSLECTVEGTSNPNLYWYRQAAGRGLQLLFYSVGIGQISSEVPQNLSASRPQDRQFILSSKKLLLSDSGFYLCAWSAVGTATNSPLHFGNGTRLTVT.

J is TRBJ1-1 and V is TRBV5-6; D gene ambiguous. The CDR3 contains 16 residues. Germline CDR1 and CDR2: SGHDT and YYEEEE. V was pared by 4 bases and J by 0 bases, with 16 bases between. CDR3 bases: TGTGCCAGCAGCCTCAGAGGTCCACGGATGAACACTGAAGCTTTCTTT. It codes for CASSLRGPRMNTEAFF. The full variable domain, completed using reference TRBV5-6 and TRBJ1-1, is DAGVTQSPTHLIKTRGQQVTLRCSPKSGHDTVSWYQQALGQGPQFIFQYYEEEERQRGNFPDRFSGHQFPNYSSELNVNALLLGDSALYLCASSLRGPRMNTEAFFGQGTRLTVV.

V is TRBV2 and J is TRBJ2-5; D is ambiguous. V lost 6 bases to trimming and J lost 2 bases, with 7 bases between them. Per the germline V gene, CDR1 is SNHLY and CDR2 is FYNNEI. The CDR3 runs 12 residues. CDR3 loop: CASRQLQETQYF. Written as DNA, the CDR3 is TGTGCCAGCAGGCAACTTCAAGAGACCCAGTACTTC.

V gene TRBV7-6 combines with J gene TRBJ1-6; D not resolved. The CDR3 consists of 13 residues. V lost 1 base, J lost 12 bases, and 10 bases lay in between. CDR1 is SGHVS and CDR2 is FNYEAQ in the germline V gene. CDR3 in DNA: TGTGCCAGCAGCTTAGGGGAGTTCCAACCCCTCCACTTT. This encodes CASSLGEFQPLHF.

The chain joins TRBV4-3 to TRBJ2-2, with unresolved D. V was trimmed by 1 base and J by 4 bases, leaving 10 bases between them. This CDR3 contains 15 residues. The germline gives CDR1 LGHNA, CDR2 YSLEER. CDR3 protein: CASSQAGYGTGELFF. CDR3 coding DNA: TGCGCCAGCAGCCAAGCGGGTTACGGCACCGGGGAGCTGTTTTTT.

V and J are TRBV7-2 and TRBJ2-3, with 9 nucleotides matching TRBD2. V shed 1 base and J 3 bases; nucleotides not matched to a gene: 5. The CDR3 runs 16 residues. The germline V gene encodes CDR1 SGHTA and CDR2 FQGNSA. The CDR3 DNA reads as TGTGCCAGCAGCTTAGGTCAGCGGGGGGTTACAGATACGCAGTATTTT. Protein: CASSLGQRGVTDTQYF.

The chain couples TRBV29-1 to TRBJ2-7; tentative D call: TRBD1 (6 bases). Trimming removed 3 bases at V and 5 bases at J, with 20 bases between. Looked up from germline, CDR1 is SQVTM and CDR2 is ANQGSEA. The CDR3 totals 15 residues. The CDR3 DNA follows: TGCAGCGTTGACCTCCATGGGACACGGCCCAACGAGCAGTACTTC. Translation: CSVDLHGTRPNEQYF.

This rearrangement joins TRBV5-6 to TRBJ2-4; the match to TRBD1 covers 8 bases. This CDR3 has 16 amino acids. Germline assignment: CDR1 SGHDT and CDR2 YYEEEE. With V trimmed by 2 bases and J by 0 bases, 4 bases remained unmatched. In DNA, the CDR3 is TGTGCCAGCAGCTTCCTGACAGGGGAAGCCAAAAACATTCAGTACTTC. Translation: CASSFLTGEAKNIQYF.

The chain uses TRBV7-3 and TRBJ2-2; 8 bases fit TRBD1. The CDR3 totals 14 residues. J lost 7 bases, V lost 4 bases, and 5 bases had no gene match. Germline CDR1 and CDR2: SGHTA and FQGTGA. CDR3 amino acids: CASSYQGAIGELFF. Written as DNA, the CDR3 is TGTGCCAGCAGCTATCAGGGGGCGATCGGGGAGCTGTTTTTT.

The chain employs TRBV27 and TRBJ2-7; 9 bases fit TRBD1. V lost 3 bases and J lost 6; bases outside the gene matches: 15. There are 17 residues in the CDR3. The germline V gene encodes CDR1 MNHEY and CDR2 SMNVEV (reference sequence). DNA of the CDR3: TGTGCCAGCAGTTTTATCTCTGTGGGGACAGGGCGAGGCGAGCAGTACTTC. Encoded protein: CASSFISVGTGRGEQYF.

The V gene is TRBV5-6, the J gene TRBJ1-4; maybe TRBD1 (5 bases). This CDR3 contains 14 residues. CDR1 SGHDT and CDR2 YYEEEE come from the germline V gene. The V end was cut by 2 bases, the J end by 2 bases, with 7 bases between. The DNA of the CDR3 is TGTGCCAGCAGCTTCGGGGGGACTAATGAAAAACTGTTTTTT. Its translation: CASSFGGTNEKLFF.

The chain recombines TRBV7-3 with TRBJ2-2; possible D gene TRBD2, 5 bases. The CDR3 covers 16 residues. Trimming stripped 4 bases from V and 6 bases from J, with 18 bases between. CDR1 is SGHTA and CDR2 is FQGTGA in the germline V gene. The CDR3 DNA reads TGTGCCAGCAGCTCAAACGGACTTAACTCTCCCGGGGAGCTGTTTTTT. Translating it yields CASSSNGLNSPGELFF.

The J gene is TRBJ1-6, the V gene TRBV9; 7 bases are shared with TRBD1. After removal of 0 bases from V and 10 bases from J, the junction contained 7 bases not matched to a gene. This CDR3 spans 15 amino acids. CDR1 SGDLS and CDR2 YYNGEE come from the germline V gene. This CDR3 is CASSVGQGLWSPLHF. CDR3 nucleotides: TGTGCCAGCAGCGTAGGACAGGGATTGTGGTCACCCCTCCACTTT.

A few counts support this clone. J is TRBJ1-1 and V is TRBV5-1; tentatively, D is TRBD1 (5 bases). The V end lost 1 base, the J end lost 1 base, and 8 bases lay between the germline ends. Germline values: CDR1 SGHRS, CDR2 YFSETQ. CDR3 size: 14 residues. The CDR3 protein is CASSLFDRNTEAFF. The CDR3 nucleotides read TGCGCCAGCAGCTTGTTTGACAGGAACACTGAAGCTTTCTTT.